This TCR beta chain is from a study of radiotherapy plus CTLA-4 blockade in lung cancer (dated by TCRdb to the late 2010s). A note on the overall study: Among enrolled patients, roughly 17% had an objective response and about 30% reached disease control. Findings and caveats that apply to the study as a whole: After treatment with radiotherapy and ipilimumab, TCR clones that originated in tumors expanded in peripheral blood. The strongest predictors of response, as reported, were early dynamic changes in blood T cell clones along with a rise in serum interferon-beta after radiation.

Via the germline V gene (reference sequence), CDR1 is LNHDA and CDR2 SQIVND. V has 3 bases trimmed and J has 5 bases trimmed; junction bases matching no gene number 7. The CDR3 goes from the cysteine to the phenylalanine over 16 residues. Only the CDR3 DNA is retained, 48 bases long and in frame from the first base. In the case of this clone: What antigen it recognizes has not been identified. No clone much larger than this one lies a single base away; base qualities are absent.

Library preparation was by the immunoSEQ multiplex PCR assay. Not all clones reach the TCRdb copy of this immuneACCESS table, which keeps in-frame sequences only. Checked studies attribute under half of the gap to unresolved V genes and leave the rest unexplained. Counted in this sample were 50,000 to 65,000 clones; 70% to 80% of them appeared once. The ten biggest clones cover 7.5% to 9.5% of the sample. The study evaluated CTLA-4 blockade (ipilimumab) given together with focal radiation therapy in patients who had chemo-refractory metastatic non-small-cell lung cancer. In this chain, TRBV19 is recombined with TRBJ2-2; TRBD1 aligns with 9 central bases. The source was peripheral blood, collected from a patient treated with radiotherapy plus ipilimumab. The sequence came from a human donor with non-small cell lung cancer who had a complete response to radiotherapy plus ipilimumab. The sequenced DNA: TGTGCCAGTAGTATGACGTCAGGACAGGGGACCGGGGAGCTGTTTTTT. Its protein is CASSMTSGQGTGELFF.